This T cell receptor beta chain was captured in a study of T cells in Graves' hyperthyroidism and ophthalmopathy (dated by TCRdb to 2018 to 2020). Describing the broader study: Peripheral blood was sampled at the time of initial diagnosis, prior to any treatment. The paper describes TCR Vbeta CDR3 sequencing of about 140 peripheral blood samples, made up of 43 ophthalmopathy patients, approximately 76 hyperthyroidism patients and roughly 17 progressor patients. The roughly 90 discovery patients were divided at random into training and test sets in a 7:3 ratio. The study also compared thyroid tissue and blood T-cell repertoires from several Graves' hyperthyroidism patients. After blood sampling, hyperthyroidism patients were treated with methimazole at a starting dose of 30 mg daily, and ophthalmopathy patients were treated with high-dose intravenous methylprednisolone. Prospective prediction of ophthalmopathy was tested in an independent validation cohort of 18 to 20 hyperthyroidism patients and around 16 patients who later progressed to ophthalmopathy. A discovery cohort of about 96 patients, roughly 45 with Graves' ophthalmopathy and about 58 with stable Graves' hyperthyroidism, was used to find distinguishing TCR V-J signatures. The paper as a whole reports these results and caveats: Sample size was not statistically predetermined, and blinding of investigators to group allocation was not performed. In cross-validation, a model built on a 13 V-J signature told ophthalmopathy apart from stable hyperthyroidism with approximately 90% sensitivity and approximately 81% specificity, and in testing the same model reached 80%/75%. In validation, the model predicted progression to ophthalmopathy a median of about 5.9 months before onset, with 65% to 71% sensitivity and about 75% specificity. Most expanded thyroid clonotypes (frequency above 0.001) were also found in blood, which suggests that blood repertoires may mirror thyroid immune responses.

Sequences MNHEY (CDR1) and SMNVEV (CDR2) are obtained from the germline V gene (reference sequence). The germline ends are 11 bases apart after V is trimmed by 2 bases and J by 1 base. Inclusive of the bounding cysteine and phenylalanine, the CDR3 is 15 residues long. The kept DNA is CDR3 alone, 45 bases in frame from the first base. This clonotype was counted at least ten times. No cognate antigen has been identified for it. No much larger clonotype is one base removed from it; base qualities were not supplied. Amplification of TCR beta CDR3 regions was carried out from RNA transcripts. For the first round of RT-PCR on the TCR CDR3, the HTBI primer set was used together with the Qiagen OneStep RT-PCR kit. Libraries were constructed in a second round of multiplex PCR, after which size selection and purification were performed. Sequencing of the libraries was done on an Illumina HiSeq2000 using paired-end 100 bp reads. Per the authors' processing: SOAPnuke was used to process the raw data, with reads discarded if the reads contained adapters or uncalled bases, had a mean Phred below 15, or lacked an exact constant-primer or identifier match. High-quality paired reads were merged using COPE v1.2.5, and each unique nucleotide sequence was defined as a clonotype. MiTCR v1.1 was used to align clonotypes to the IMGT TRBV, TRBD and TRBJ reference segments. The analysis included only V-J combinations with a frequency above 0.0001, which together covered roughly 99% of the repertoires. A TCS score was defined as the ratio between F50 (clonal expansion) and ExV (chaos), using BLOSUM62-based TCRdist between CDR3 peptides within each V-J. Welch's t-statistics and random forest reduced some 510 V-J features to 13, which were used in a naive Bayes classifier (R e1071). TCRdb trimmed the raw reads at Q25, called clones with MiXCR and kept productive beta chains. CDR3 protein sequences are deduplicated, and each keeps its most common genes and DNA. The V and J calls and clone size are TCRdb's, not the authors'. Recorded for this sample are approximately 210,000 distinct CDR3 sequences; approximately 17% of them occurred a single time. The ten largest clones capture 50% of the sample.

Stable Graves' hyperthyroidism was defined as no progression to ophthalmopathy during 18 months of follow-up. Hyperthyroidism patients were newly diagnosed, had a disease duration of under 2 months, and were aged 18 to 65 years. Any patient with an uncontrolled infection, another autoimmune disease, pregnancy or lactation was excluded. Diagnoses were based on clinical symptoms, serum thyroxine and TRAb, thyroid ultrasound and orbital computed tomography. PBMCs were separated from over 9 ml of fresh peripheral blood using Ficoll-Paque density gradient centrifugation. Total RNA was extracted using Trizol reagent, and RNA quality was assessed on an Agilent 2100 Bioanalyzer.

Sequenced input: blood. The sequence is built from TRBV27 and TRBJ1-1; tentative D gene TRBD1, with 5 bases matching. This receptor was obtained from a man aged 50-59 years with Graves' hyperthyroidism. The CDR3 region: CASSLGWGRNTEAFF. The sequenced DNA: TGTGCCAGCAGTTTAGGATGGGGGAGGAACACTGAAGCTTTCTTT.